These T cell receptor beta chains were read from a single sample in a study of CD8 T cells in Susac syndrome. In TCRdb, the immunoSEQ multiplex PCR reads were re-called with MiXCR into one record per CDR3 protein. The data show about 430,000 distinct CDR3 sequences, with around 85% seen just once and roughly 0.1% held by the top ten. The sample taken for sequencing was CD8+ T cells from PBMCs. The receptors shown here come from a human donor with multiple sclerosis. Both conserved end residues are part of each CDR3. A D gene is named only where the DNA matches it firmly. The listing skips clone size in some rows; elsewhere it reads once, few, many or a size class.

CDR3 length,clone size,D gene,J gene,V gene,CDR3 protein,CDR3 DNA
11,.,.,TRBJ2-1,TRBV28,CASRRGPSLFF,TGTGCCAGCAGGCGAGGACCCTCCCTGTTCTTC
13,.,.,TRBJ2-7,TRBV7-8,CASSPPPFYEQYF,TGTGCCAGCAGCCCCCCCCCTTTCTACGAGCAGTACTTC
13,.,TRBD1,TRBJ1-2,TRBV5-4,CASTFSGGDGYTF,TGTGCCAGCACCTTCTCAGGGGGCGATGGCTACACCTTC
16,.,.,TRBJ2-1,TRBV15,CATSSPLGRVSNEQFF,TGTGCCACCAGCAGCCCTCTGGGCAGGGTGAGCAATGAGCAGTTCTTC
15,.,.,TRBJ2-2,TRBV4-2,CASRTEDGSDGELFF,TGTGCCAGCAGAACTGAGGACGGTTCGGACGGGGAGCTGTTTTTT
14,.,TRBD1,TRBJ1-2,TRBV4-2,CASGPGGTGDGYTF,TGTGCCAGCGGTCCAGGGGGAACAGGCGATGGCTACACCTTC
14,.,.,TRBJ2-7,TRBV27,CASGGRGVFYEQYF,TGTGCCAGCGGGGGAAGAGGGGTGTTCTACGAGCAGTACTTC
15,.,.,TRBJ2-5,TRBV5-1,CASSLAWTLHGTQYF,TGCGCCAGCAGCTTGGCATGGACACTCCATGGGACCCAGTACTTC
14,few,TRBD1,TRBJ2-1,TRBV4-1,CASSPGTGVNEQFF,TGCGCCAGCAGCCCTGGTACAGGGGTCAATGAGCAGTTCTTC
14,.,.,TRBJ2-7,TRBV27,CASSLYGGSYEQYF,TGTGCCAGCAGTTTATACGGGGGCTCCTACGAGCAGTACTTC
14,.,.,TRBJ2-7,TRBV20-1,CSARSKVLSYEQYF,TGCAGTGCTAGGAGTAAAGTACTCTCCTACGAGCAGTACTTC
12,.,.,TRBJ1-1,TRBV4-1,CASSHGDTEAFF,TGCGCCAGCAGCCATGGGGACACTGAAGCTTTCTTT
15,.,TRBD2,TRBJ2-3,TRBV11-2,CASSATAGDTDTQYF,TGTGCCAGCAGCGCGACCGCGGGAGACACAGATACGCAGTATTTT
15,.,.,TRBJ1-1,TRBV4-1,CASSRGVDEDTEAFF,TGCGCCAGCAGCCGGGGGGTCGATGAAGACACTGAAGCTTTCTTT
16,.,.,TRBJ1-1,TRBV20-1,CSPPGFGGRKNTEAFF,TGCAGTCCACCCGGGTTTGGGGGGCGTAAAAACACTGAAGCTTTCTTT
14,.,.,TRBJ1-1,TRBV10-3,CAISDLGEYTEAFF,TGTGCCATCAGTGATTTAGGGGAGTACACTGAAGCTTTCTTT
14,.,.,TRBJ1-1,TRBV7-9,CASSLGGDDTEAFF,TGTGCCAGCAGCTTAGGGGGCGACGACACTGAAGCTTTCTTT
14,once,TRBD2,TRBJ2-1,TRBV6-5,CASSYYGRANEQFF,TGTGCCAGCAGTTACTACGGGAGGGCCAATGAGCAGTTCTTC
14,few,.,TRBJ2-2,TRBV6-2/TRBV6-3,CASSVSGDTGELFF,TGTGCCAGCAGCGTTTCGGGGGACACCGGGGAGCTGTTTTTT
13,.,.,TRBJ1-1,TRBV30,CAWRDQVNTEAFF,TGTGCCTGGAGGGATCAAGTGAACACTGAAGCTTTCTTT
14,.,TRBD1,TRBJ1-1,TRBV6-5,CASSEDRANTEAFF,TGTGCCAGCAGTGAGGACAGGGCTAACACTGAAGCTTTCTTT
16,.,.,TRBJ1-6,TRBV30,CAWSERWSTYNSPLHF,TGTGCCTGGAGTGAGAGGTGGAGCACCTATAATTCACCCCTCCACTTT
12,once,.,TRBJ2-1,TRBV27,CASRDQGDEQFF,TGTGCCAGCAGGGACCAAGGGGATGAGCAGTTCTTC
13,.,.,TRBJ1-2,TRBV6-5,CASSYSRVYGYTF,TGTGCCAGCAGTTACTCGAGAGTCTATGGCTACACCTTC
17,.,.,TRBJ2-3,TRBV7-2,CASSPRGVEASTDTQYF,TGTGCCAGCAGCCCCCGAGGAGTAGAAGCTAGCACAGATACGCAGTATTTT
15,.,.,TRBJ2-3,TRBV25-1,CASSEYAGSGGTQYF,TGTGCCAGCAGTGAATATGCAGGGTCGGGTGGTACGCAGTATTTT
17,.,.,TRBJ1-2,TRBV14,CASSQDRLRWMKTSYTF,TGTGCCAGCAGCCAAGATCGTCTAAGGTGGATGAAGACAAGCTACACCTTC
14,.,.,TRBJ2-3,TRBV5-6,CASRIWGVPDTQYF,TGTGCCAGCAGAATATGGGGGGTCCCAGATACGCAGTATTTT
17,.,TRBD1,TRBJ1-5,TRBV6-5,CASSSSTGGPFGQPQHF,TGTGCCAGCAGTTCTTCTACAGGGGGCCCATTTGGTCAGCCCCAGCATTTT
13,.,.,TRBJ2-7,TRBV27,CASSYHQAGEQYF,TGTGCCAGCAGCTACCACCAAGCGGGCGAGCAGTACTTC
16,.,TRBD1,TRBJ1-2,TRBV10-2,CASSEPQGDTNYGYTF,TGCGCCAGCAGTGAGCCTCAGGGGGACACTAACTATGGCTACACCTTC
14,.,TRBD1,TRBJ2-5,TRBV6-5,CASSYRTGSETQYF,TGTGCCAGCAGTTACAGGACAGGGTCTGAGACCCAGTACTTC
15,.,TRBD1,TRBJ2-7,TRBV5-1,CASSRRRGRPYEQYF,TGCGCCAGCAGCCGACGAAGGGGGCGCCCCTACGAGCAGTACTTC
14,.,TRBD2,TRBJ2-3,TRBV29-1,CSVVSGGIADTQYF,TGCAGCGTTGTAAGCGGGGGGATCGCAGATACGCAGTATTTT
12,.,TRBD1,TRBJ1-1,TRBV3-1,CASSHTDREAFF,TGTGCCAGCAGTCACACGGACAGGGAAGCTTTCTTT
17,.,.,TRBJ2-2,TRBV27,CASSLNVSRDESGELFF,TGTGCCAGCAGTTTAAATGTGTCCAGGGATGAATCCGGGGAGCTGTTTTTT
13,.,.,TRBJ2-7,TRBV5-1,CASREGTLYEQYF,TGCGCCAGCAGAGAAGGGACACTCTACGAGCAGTACTTC
14,once,.,TRBJ1-1,TRBV28,CASSLTASGTEAFF,TGTGCCAGCAGCCTAACAGCTTCGGGCACTGAAGCTTTCTTT
16,.,.,TRBJ2-3,TRBV13,CASSTRASWSPDTQYF,TGTGCCAGCAGCACCCGAGCCAGCTGGAGTCCAGATACGCAGTATTTT
15,.,.,TRBJ2-3,TRBV12-3/TRBV12-4,CASSPPWDLGDTQYF,TGTGCCAGCAGTCCACCATGGGATTTGGGAGATACGCAGTATTTT
19,.,.,TRBJ1-1,TRBV9,CASSVYRDSLPSLNTEAFF,TGTGCCAGCAGCGTATACCGAGACTCCCTACCCTCTTTGAACACTGAAGCTTTCTTT
12,.,TRBD1,TRBJ1-1,TRBV28,CASSRDRTEAFF,TGTGCCAGCAGTCGGGACAGAACTGAAGCTTTCTTT
13,.,TRBD1,TRBJ1-1,TRBV27,CASHFTGQGEAFF,TGTGCCAGTCATTTCACGGGACAGGGGGAAGCTTTCTTT
16,.,.,TRBJ2-7,TRBV6-1,CASSERGRGSSYEQYF,TGTGCCAGCAGTGAAAGGGGTCGGGGATCGTCCTACGAGCAGTACTTC
11,.,.,TRBJ2-4,TRBV12-3/TRBV12-4,CASSLGDIQYF,TGTGCCAGCAGTTTAGGGGACATTCAGTACTTC
20,.,.,TRBJ2-7,TRBV15,CATSSHSSPRMVGGTYEQYF,TGTGCCACCAGCAGCCACTCTTCCCCCCGGATGGTAGGGGGGACCTACGAGCAGTACTTC
13,.,.,TRBJ2-1,TRBV27,CASRTLTYNEQFF,TGTGCCAGCCGTACCCTGACCTACAATGAGCAGTTCTTC
18,.,TRBD2,TRBJ2-1,TRBV5-4,CASSLEVVTSGAYNEQFF,TGTGCCAGCAGCTTGGAAGTGGTGACTAGCGGGGCCTACAATGAGCAGTTCTTC
15,.,TRBD1,TRBJ1-1,TRBV7-9,CASSPGTEAYTEAFF,TGTGCCAGCAGCCCGGGGACAGAGGCATACACTGAAGCTTTCTTT
14,.,.,TRBJ1-1,TRBV7-9,CASSLISELSEAFF,TGTGCCAGCAGCCTAATTTCGGAGCTGAGTGAAGCTTTCTTT
15,.,.,TRBJ2-7,TRBV4-1,CASSQDVRSSYEQYF,TGCGCCAGCAGCCAAGACGTCAGATCCTCCTACGAGCAGTACTTC
13,.,.,TRBJ1-4,TRBV10-3,CAISERLNEKLFF,TGTGCCATCAGCGAGCGGCTCAATGAAAAACTGTTTTTT
16,few,TRBD2,TRBJ2-7,TRBV2,CASMTSGVKTPYEQYF,TGTGCCAGCATGACTAGCGGAGTGAAAACTCCCTACGAGCAGTACTTC